This entry lists 17 T cell receptor beta chains sequenced from one sample in a study of CD8 T cell repertoires and HIV-1 epitope variants. Profiled with immunoSEQ multiplex PCR; TCRdb holds only in-frame clones, not every one. The table shows 4,500 to 6,000 clones, with more than 60% occurring only once. No antigen has been identified for these receptors. The sequencing input was cultured CD8+ T cells derived from PBMCs. The receptors were sampled from a male donor with HIV.

This clone was recorded once. V usage is TRBV6-5 and J usage is TRBJ1-2, with D possibly TRBD1 on 6 matching bases. Germline CDR1 and CDR2: MNHEY and SVGAGI. CDR3 length: 13 residues. V lost 3 bases and J 6 bases, leaving 11 bases between the germline ends. CDR3: CASSYLGADGYTF. The CDR3 DNA sequence: TGTGCCAGCAGTTATTTGGGGGCCGATGGCTACACCTTC.

The rearrangement uses TRBV28 and TRBJ1-5; weak D call: TRBD1 (6 bases). In germline, CDR1 is MDHEN, CDR2 SYDVKM. The CDR3 length is 12 residues. Trimming shortened V by 7 bases and J by 9 bases, and 13 bases separated the two germline ends. The CDR3 protein is CASTTPRGPQHF. CDR3 in DNA: TGTGCCAGCACCACACCCAGGGGGCCCCAGCATTTT.

Concerning this clone: The junction departs from the called germline gene at one end, perhaps through a read error. This chain links TRBV7-7 with TRBJ1-1; D unclear. The CDR3 sequence is 13 residues long. Germline V CDR1 and CDR2: SSHAT, FNYEAQ (reference sequence). The chain's CDR3 is CASSRSVSTEAFF. The CDR3 DNA is TGTGCTAGCAGTCGTTCCGTCAGCACTGAAGCTTTCTTT.

This chain connects TRBV19 to TRBJ1-5; a possible D gene is TRBD1 (5 bases). V was cut by 3 bases and J by 2 bases, with 11 bases left in between. Germline V gives CDR1 LNHDA, CDR2 SQIVND (reference sequence). This CDR3 is built from 15 residues. The CDR3 bases are TGTGCCAGTAGTATGACGCAGGGTGGCAATCAGCCCCAGCATTTT. It is translated as CASSMTQGGNQPQHF.

The chain carries TRBV7-9 and TRBJ2-1, with D possibly TRBD2 on 6 matching bases. Trimming took off 5 bases at V and 1 base at J, with 12 bases between the two ends. The CDR3 runs 15 residues. Germline CDR1 reads SEHNR; CDR2 reads FQNEAQ (reference sequence). The CDR3 DNA reads as TGTGCCAGCAGCCCAATCGGGGGATCCTACAATGAGCAGTTCTTC. Protein: CASSPIGGSYNEQFF.

This sequence joins TRBV5-1 and TRBJ2-7; 7 bases line up with TRBD1. Germline CDR1 is SGHRS and CDR2 is YFSETQ. The CDR3 length is 16 residues. J gave up 3 bases and V 0 bases, and 9 bases lay outside the gene matches. The CDR3 sequence is CASSLVEGATHYEQYF. The CDR3 DNA follows: TGCGCCAGCAGCTTGGTAGAGGGGGCTACCCACTACGAGCAGTACTTC.

The V gene is TRBV19, the J gene TRBJ1-4; no clear D gene. Deletions cut 4 bases from V and 0 bases from J, with 12 bases between. This CDR3 contains 16 residues. The germline V gene has CDR1 LNHDA and CDR2 SQIVND (reference sequence). The CDR3 DNA is TGTGCCAGTAGTACCTGGACGGTTGCAACTAATGAAAAACTGTTTTTT. This gives the protein CASSTWTVATNEKLFF.

The chain recombines TRBV2 with TRBJ2-3; the match to TRBD2 covers 11 bases. CDR3 length equals 18 residues. Trimming cost V 5 bases and J 5 bases; bases outside gene matches: 15. Germline CDR1 SNHLY, CDR2 FYNNEI. The CDR3 region is CASSPGLAGGPWLDTQYF. DNA for the CDR3: TGTGCCAGCAGTCCGGGGTTAGCGGGGGGGCCGTGGTTAGATACGCAGTATTTT.

This clone was observed a handful of times. The chain links TRBV28 to TRBJ2-1; D may correspond to TRBD1 or TRBD2 (5 bases each). The V gene lost 5 bases and the J gene lost 0 bases, with 26 bases spanning the gap. The CDR3 is 20 residues long. CDR1 is MDHEN and CDR2 is SYDVKM in the germline V gene. The CDR3 sequence is CASSLPKHTGPRHSYNEQFF. The CDR3 nucleotides read TGTGCCAGCAGTCTACCAAAGCACACGGGGCCGCGGCACTCCTACAATGAGCAGTTCTTC.

This sequence joins TRBV28 and TRBJ2-1, with D perhaps matching TRBD2 (6 bases). Germline loops: CDR1 MDHEN, CDR2 SYDVKM. The CDR3 has 15 amino acids. Deletions cut 4 bases from V and 7 bases from J, with 17 bases between. This chain's CDR3 is CASSYRDLGLNEQFF. CDR3 DNA sequence: TGTGCCAGCAGTTATCGGGACTTGGGATTAAATGAGCAGTTCTTC.

This chain connects TRBV28 to TRBJ2-1; 9 bases are shared with TRBD2. The CDR3 has 19 amino acids. Germline CDR1 MDHEN, CDR2 SYDVKM. With V trimmed by 2 bases and J by 0 bases, 11 bases remained unmatched. CDR3 nucleotide sequence: TGTGCCAGCAGTTTAAATGGAGCGGGAGGAACGCTCTCCTACAATGAGCAGTTCTTC. Its translation: CASSLNGAGGTLSYNEQFF. Variable domain in full (rest from reference TRBV28 and TRBJ2-1): DVKVTQSSRYLVKRTGEKVFLECVQDMDHENMFWYRQDPGLGLRLIYFSYDVKMKEKGDIPEGYSVSREKKERFSLILESASTNQTSMYLCASSLNGAGGTLSYNEQFFGPGTRLTVL.

This chain connects TRBV7-8 to TRBJ2-1; the D gene is possibly TRBD2 (6 bases). The germline V gene has CDR1 SGHVS and CDR2 FQNEAQ. The CDR3 runs 14 residues. V dropped 1 base and J dropped 7 bases, with 11 bases sitting between them. The CDR3 reads CASSLDRGGNEQFF. The CDR3 nucleotides are TGTGCCAGCAGCTTAGATCGGGGAGGTAATGAGCAGTTCTTC.

The genes are TRBV5-6 and TRBJ2-7, with D perhaps TRBD1 or TRBD2 (6 bases each). The CDR3 sequence is 14 residues long. Per germline, CDR1 SGHDT and CDR2 YYEEEE. Trimming left V 2 bases short and J 0 bases short, with 9 bases between. The CDR3 DNA reads TGTGCCAGCAGCTTTTGGGGGGCCTCCTACGAGCAGTACTTC. This translates into CASSFWGASYEQYF.

The table lists this clone with a few counts. The chain carries TRBV29-1 and TRBJ2-1, with D possibly being TRBD1 (6 bases). Looked up from germline, CDR1 is SQVTM and CDR2 is ANQGSEA. The V end lost 2 bases, the J end lost 8 bases, and 13 bases lay between the germline ends. The CDR3 contains 13 residues. The CDR3 reads CSVEYLGAHEQFF. For the CDR3, the DNA is TGCAGCGTTGAATATTTGGGGGCACATGAGCAGTTCTTC.

The V gene is TRBV28, the J gene TRBJ2-1, with 8 bases lining up with TRBD2. The CDR3 length is 18 residues. The germline CDR1 and CDR2 sequences are MDHEN and SYDVKM. After removal of 2 bases from V and 7 bases from J, the junction contained 16 bases not matched to a gene. The CDR3 nucleotides are TGTGCCAGCAGTTTAGGTACCCTGGCGGGAGGTTTGGTAAATGAGCAGTTCTTC. Its protein product is CASSLGTLAGGLVNEQFF.

The genes are TRBV9 and TRBJ1-4, with TRBD1 identical over 7 bases. Per the germline V gene, CDR1 is SGDLS and CDR2 is YYNGEE. The CDR3 is 15 residues long. V was clipped by 2 bases and J by 5 bases; unmatched bases: 6. The CDR3 region is CASSVWDSTNEKLFF. In nucleotides, the CDR3 is TGTGCCAGCAGCGTCTGGGACAGCACAAATGAAAAACTGTTTTTT. The full variable domain, its missing parts supplied by reference TRBV9 and TRBJ1-4, is DSGVTQTPKHLITATGQRVTLRCSPRSGDLSVYWYQQSLDQGLQFLIQYYNGEERAKGNILERFSAQQFPDLHSELNLSSLELGDSALYFCASSVWDSTNEKLFFGSGTQLSVL.

The V call is TRBV29-1, the J call TRBJ2-1, with 14 bases identical to TRBD2. The CDR3 runs 18 residues. V was clipped by 3 bases and J by 3 bases; unmatched bases: 10. The V gene's germline CDR1 is SQVTM and CDR2 ANQGSEA. CDR3 residues: CSVEFLWGLAGDYNEQFF. Written as DNA, the CDR3 is TGCAGCGTTGAGTTTTTGTGGGGACTAGCGGGGGACTACAATGAGCAGTTCTTC.